Described below is a single T cell receptor (beta chain) sequence and its context. Under the authors' procedure: It was from reference gene primer amplification that nucleated cell counts were estimated. This table comes from immunoSEQ multiplex PCR, and its TCRdb copy is limited to in-frame clones, with some not included. Clone size and V and J calls were adopted from that table, with D and trimming inferred from the DNA. The sample carries more than 150,000 clones, over 90% recorded once. This specimen belongs to a study of blood T cell repertoires in COVID-19. At the level of the study: Samples of COVID-19 (acute and convalescent) were obtained from the United States, Italy and Spain. In each case, the material was cDNA or gDNA derived from T cells, B-cell-depleted T cells, or PBMCs.

The source is a man aged 45-65 years with acute or convalescent COVID-19. Sequenced material: peripheral blood.

The CDR3 coding sequence is TGTGCCAGCAGCCTGACTAGCGGGGGGGCTAGAGATACGCAGTATTTT. Its translation: CASSLTSGGARDTQYF. The chain couples TRBV7-2 to TRBJ2-3; 14 positions match TRBD2. The CDR3 contains 16 residues. V lost 5 bases to trimming and J lost 5 bases; unmatched junction nucleotides: 6. CDR1 is SGHTA and CDR2 is FQGNSA in the germline V gene.